Reported below is one T cell receptor (beta chain). Per the original data handling: Researchers report that nucleated cell counts were estimated from reference gene primer amplification. TCRdb's copy holds only in-frame clones and misses some; the assay was immunoSEQ multiplex PCR. D and trimming come from the DNA, and the V and J calls and clone size come from that table. Here the sample spans 440,000 or so clones, roughly 90% being singletons. Seattle cases were enrolled at active infection and followed longitudinally. These data are taken from a study of blood T cell repertoires in COVID-19. In the study overall: Specimens from acute and convalescent COVID-19 originated in the United States, Italy and Spain. PBMCs, B-cell-depleted T cells, or T cells were the source of the cDNA or gDNA that made up the material.

The CDR3 has 15 residues. Germline-derived CDR1 and CDR2 are MNHEY and SVGAGI. V was clipped by 6 bases and J by 8 bases; unmatched bases: 9. The receptor was derived from a woman between 35 and 50 years old with COVID-19, enrolled during active disease. What was sequenced was peripheral blood. V and J are TRBV6-5 and TRBJ2-1, with 11 positions matching TRBD2. The CDR3 sequence: CASSHTSGRRDEQFF. As DNA, the CDR3 is TGTGCCAGCAGCCACACTAGCGGGAGAAGAGATGAGCAGTTCTTC.